The 32 T cell receptor beta chains given below trace back to one sample, sequenced in a study of brain metastases from non-small cell lung cancer. Profiling relied on immunoSEQ multiplex PCR, and the TCRdb table lists in-frame clones only, not all of them. In the table there are roughly 3,200 clones, over 95% of which are singletons. Sequences were obtained from tumor-adjacent normal tissue. Every receptor here comes from a donor at least 40 years old with non-small cell lung cancer.

This chain links TRBV2 with TRBJ1-5; TRBD1 agrees at 7 bases. This CDR3 spans 14 amino acids. The germline CDR1 and CDR2 sequences are SNHLY and FYNNEI. The J segment lost 6 bases and the V segment lost 10 bases, leaving 12 bases of the junction unmatched. The CDR3 loop reads CATTGGKGAQPQHF. CDR3 coding DNA: TGTGCCACCACGGGGGGGAAGGGGGCTCAGCCCCAGCATTTT.

The chain is built from TRBV9 and TRBJ1-1, with a weak D call TRBD1 (5 bases). Between the trimmed V and J ends, which lost 4 bases and 4 bases, there was a span of 14 bases. Germline loops: CDR1 SGDLS, CDR2 YYNGEE. The CDR3 is made up of 14 amino acids. The CDR3 DNA reads TGTGCCAGCAGCCCCGGGGGGGGTGTCACTGAAGCTTTCTTT. Translation gives CASSPGGGVTEAFF.

V usage is TRBV5-6 and J usage is TRBJ1-3; D gene uncertain. Germline V CDR1 and CDR2: SGHDT, YYEEEE. The CDR3 consists of 14 residues. V dropped 4 bases and J dropped 3 bases, with 11 bases sitting between them. CDR3 in DNA: TGTGCCAGCAGCATGTACGGATTTGGAAACACCATATATTTT. This sequence encodes CASSMYGFGNTIYF.

This clone appeared a few times. The chain is built from TRBV29-1 and TRBJ2-7; D may match TRBD1 or TRBD2 (5 bases each). The CDR3 covers 14 residues. Germline loops: CDR1 SQVTM, CDR2 ANQGSEA. Trimming pared 4 bases from V and 1 base from J, leaving 14 bases between. The CDR3: CSVGSRDGSYEQYF. The CDR3 bases are TGCAGCGTTGGAAGTAGGGACGGATCCTACGAGCAGTACTTC.

The CDR3 region is CASRPGIPGTEAFF. The CDR3 coding sequence is TGTGCCAGCAGACCCGGTATACCAGGCACTGAAGCTTTCTTT. The V call is TRBV6-5, the J call TRBJ1-1; D is unresolved. The CDR3 spans 14 residues. V dropped 6 bases and J dropped 4 bases, with 15 bases sitting between them. Germline V gives CDR1 MNHEY, CDR2 SVGAGI.

Of note for this clone: A read error may produce the germline difference seen at one junction end. The V call is TRBV24-1, the J call TRBJ2-2; no reliable D call. Germline values: CDR1 KGHDR, CDR2 SFDVKD. The length of the CDR3 is 14 residues. The CDR3 region is CAISVSGIAGELFF. The CDR3 DNA is TGTGCCATCAGTGTTAGTGGGATCGCCGGGGAGCTGTTTTTT.

V usage is TRBV6-5 and J usage is TRBJ1-1, with D unclear. CDR1 and CDR2 from the germline V gene are MNHEY and SVGAGI. This CDR3 has 14 amino acids. V was trimmed by 0 bases and J by 1 base, leaving 6 bases between them. CDR3 protein: CASSYSSANTEAFF. DNA of the CDR3: TGTGCCAGCAGTTACTCTTCCGCGAACACTGAAGCTTTCTTT.

V gene TRBV7-2 combines with J gene TRBJ1-2; no definite D call. This CDR3 is built from 13 residues. V gave up 0 bases and J gave up 8 bases, with 10 bases separating them. Germline V gene data show CDR1 as SGHTA and CDR2 as FQGNSA. CDR3 bases: TGTGCCAGCAGCTTAGCAGGGCCTGGGGGCTACACCTTC. Residues: CASSLAGPGGYTF.

J is TRBJ2-7 and V is TRBV4-3; D not certain. The CDR3 has 14 amino acids. V was shortened by 0 bases and J by 1 base, with 7 bases between the two germline ends. CDR1 and CDR2 from the germline V gene are LGHNA and YSLEER. The CDR3 spells CASSQDSNSYEQYF. In nucleotides, the CDR3 is TGCGCCAGCAGCCAAGATAGTAATTCCTACGAGCAGTACTTC.

About this clone: Germline and junction disagree at one end, which may indicate a read error. The chain uses TRBV2 and TRBJ2-7, with TRBD2 matching 7 bases. The CDR3 has 14 amino acids. Germline values: CDR1 SNHLY, CDR2 FYNNEI. CDR3 coding DNA: TGTGCCAGCTGGGACCGCGGGAGCTCCTACGAACAGTACTTC. This codes for CASWDRGSSYEQYF.

J is TRBJ2-1 and V is TRBV15, with 12 bases lining up with TRBD2. CDR1 and CDR2 from the germline V gene are LNHNV and YYDKDF (reference sequence). After removal of 5 bases from V and 7 bases from J, the junction contained 9 bases not matched to a gene. The CDR3 is made up of 16 amino acids. The CDR3 DNA reads TGTGCCACCAGCGGCTCGACTAGCGGGGGAGAAAATGAGCAGTTCTTC. Protein product: CATSGSTSGGENEQFF.

The rearrangement uses TRBV5-1 and TRBJ2-2, with D maybe TRBD2 (5 bases). The CDR3 totals 15 residues. V was trimmed by 4 bases and J by 0 bases, leaving 10 bases between them. The germline gives CDR1 SGHRS, CDR2 YFSETQ. CDR3 DNA sequence: TGCGCCAGCAGCATCGGGATAACGAACACCGGGGAGCTGTTTTTT. Its protein product is CASSIGITNTGELFF.

The V and J genes are TRBV3-1 (or the pseudogene TRBV3-2) and TRBJ1-5, with unresolved D. V was pared by 4 bases and J by 3 bases, with 10 bases between. This CDR3 is built from 14 residues. Germline V gene lookup returns CDR1 LGHDT and CDR2 YNNKEL (reference sequence). The CDR3, as DNA: TGTGCCAGCAGCCCGCCAGGATCCAATCAGCCCCAGCATTTT. This sequence encodes CASSPPGSNQPQHF.

The V gene is TRBV4-1, the J gene TRBJ1-1, with D unresolved. V shed 4 bases and J shed 1 base, with 10 bases lying between them. This CDR3 has 14 residues. CDR1 is MGHRA, CDR2 YSYEKL, per germline. Here the CDR3 reads CASSRQKANTEAFF. DNA for the CDR3: TGCGCCAGCAGCCGCCAAAAAGCGAACACTGAAGCTTTCTTT.

This chain links TRBV19 with TRBJ2-1; 13 bases align to TRBD2. The germline CDR1 and CDR2 sequences are LNHDA and SQIVND (reference sequence). V was pared by 4 bases and J by 5 bases, with 2 bases of the junction left unmatched. The CDR3 has 15 amino acids. The chain's CDR3 is CASSTGLAGNNEQFF. The CDR3 region has the DNA TGTGCCAGTAGTACGGGACTAGCGGGAAACAATGAGCAGTTCTTC.

The rearrangement uses TRBV11-3 and TRBJ2-3; the D gene is possibly TRBD2 (5 bases). The CDR3 is made up of 13 amino acids. Germline CDR1 SGHNT, CDR2 YENEEA. V was cut by 1 base and J by 5 bases, with 7 bases left in between. The CDR3 sequence: CASSLGEGDTQYF. CDR3 sequence (DNA): TGTGCCAGCAGCTTAGGCGAGGGAGATACGCAGTATTTT.

The rearrangement uses TRBV5-1 and TRBJ2-5; D might be TRBD2 (6 bases). V gave up 0 bases and J gave up 4 bases, with 13 bases separating them. CDR1 is SGHRS and CDR2 is YFSETQ in the germline V gene. The CDR3 extends over 15 amino acids. Written as DNA, the CDR3 is TGCGCCAGCAGCTTGGAGGAGGGGACTCGAGAGACCCAGTACTTC. This translates into CASSLEEGTRETQYF.

The chain combines TRBV18 with TRBJ1-3, with D perhaps matching TRBD1 (5 bases). The CDR3 length is 15 residues. Germline assignment: CDR1 KGHSH and CDR2 LQKENI. Between the trimmed V and J ends, which lost 0 bases and 3 bases, there was a span of 9 bases. The CDR3 reads CASSPPAGNGNTIYF. The CDR3 region has the DNA TGTGCCAGCTCACCACCGGCAGGGAATGGAAACACCATATATTTT.

The chain is built from TRBV14 and TRBJ2-7; 7 nucleotides align to TRBD2. The CDR3 totals 15 residues. Germline V CDR1 and CDR2: SGHDN, FVKESK. The trim removed 1 base at V and 1 base at J, leaving 4 bases unmatched. CDR3 nucleotides: TGTGCCAGCAGCCAAGTGGGAGGGTTATCCTACGAGCAGTACTTC. Its protein is CASSQVGGLSYEQYF.

The rearrangement joins TRBV12-5 to TRBJ2-2; no clear D gene. The CDR3 consists of 13 residues. Germline V gives CDR1 LGHNT, CDR2 FRNRAP. V gave up 0 bases and J gave up 6 bases, with 5 bases separating them. CDR3: CASGLVEAGELFF. In nucleotides, the CDR3 is TGTGCTAGTGGTTTGGTAGAGGCCGGGGAGCTGTTTTTT.

This chain links TRBV6-5 with TRBJ2-2; D unresolved. Germline-derived CDR1 and CDR2 are MNHEY and SVGAGI. The CDR3 sequence is 15 residues long. V was shortened by 1 base and J by 2 bases, with 8 bases between the two germline ends. CDR3 coding DNA: TGTGCCAGCAGTTACTTGAGCAGCAACACCGGGGAGCTGTTTTTT. This encodes CASSYLSSNTGELFF.

The chain has TRBV6-2 or TRBV6-3 and TRBJ2-5, with D possibly TRBD2 on 7 matching bases. V was clipped by 5 bases and J by 3 bases, with 19 bases between them. The CDR3 contains 16 residues. Germline lookup yields CDR1 MNHEY and CDR2 SVGEGT. CDR3 DNA: TGTGCCAGCAGTGCCTCTGGGGGGGGCAGGGAAGAGACCCAGTACTTC. Its translation is CASSASGGGREETQYF.

The rearrangement joins TRBV7-9 to TRBJ2-2, with a possible D match to TRBD2 (5 bases). Germline V gene lookup returns CDR1 SEHNR and CDR2 FQNEAQ (reference sequence). Trimming took off 11 bases at V and 0 bases at J, with 10 bases between the two ends. The CDR3 is 13 amino acids. In nucleotides, the CDR3 is TGTGCCGGCGCGCGGGCGAACACCGGGGAGCTGTTTTTT. This encodes CAGARANTGELFF.

The rearrangement uses TRBV7-2 and TRBJ1-6; possibly TRBD1 for D (5 bases). The V gene lost 4 bases and the J gene lost 8 bases, with 9 bases spanning the gap. CDR3 length equals 13 residues. CDR1 is SGHTA and CDR2 is FQGNSA in the germline V gene. The CDR3 bases are TGTGCCAGCAGCTCCGGGGGGGATTCACCCCTCCACTTT. As protein: CASSSGGDSPLHF.

The chain is built from TRBV5-4 and TRBJ2-2; D unclear. This CDR3 comprises 14 residues. With 0 bases removed from V and 9 bases from J, the gap between germline ends came to 12 bases. Germline V gene sequence: CDR1 SGHNT, CDR2 YYREEE (reference sequence). CDR3 residues: CASSLDSRTRELFF. The CDR3 nucleotides read TGTGCCAGCAGCTTGGACAGTCGGACCAGGGAGCTGTTTTTT.

The chain has TRBV14 and TRBJ1-4; D might be TRBD1 (5 bases). Germline CDR1 and CDR2: SGHDN and FVKESK. Trimming stripped 1 base from V and 8 bases from J, with 20 bases between. The CDR3 has 17 amino acids. In DNA form, the CDR3 reads TGTGCCAGCAGCCAAGGGTTGTCGTGGGGCCTGGACGAAAAACTGTTTTTT. This translates into CASSQGLSWGLDEKLFF.

This rearrangement joins TRBV5-4 to TRBJ1-5; D is ambiguous. Trimming stripped 0 bases from V and 5 bases from J, with 6 bases between. Germline CDR1 SGHNT, CDR2 YYREEE (reference sequence). The CDR3 spans 13 residues. The CDR3 spells CASSLGGDQPQHF. The CDR3 DNA is TGTGCCAGCAGCTTGGGCGGGGATCAGCCCCAGCATTTT. The full variable domain, with the rest looked up from reference TRBV5-4 and TRBJ1-5, is ETGVTQSPTHLIKTRGQQVTLRCSSQSGHNTVSWYQQALGQGPQFIFQYYREEENGRGNFPPRFSGLQFPNYSSELNVNALELDDSALYLCASSLGGDQPQHFGDGTRLSIL.

The rearrangement joins TRBV3-1 (or the pseudogene TRBV3-2) to TRBJ2-6; perhaps TRBD1 as D (5 bases). V lost 6 bases and J 0 bases, leaving 9 bases between the germline ends. Germline V gives CDR1 LGHDT, CDR2 YNNKEL (reference sequence). The CDR3 loop spans 15 amino acids. CDR3: CASSYTGSGANVLTF. Here the CDR3 DNA reads TGTGCCAGCAGTTATACAGGCTCTGGGGCCAACGTCCTGACTTTC.

The chain has TRBV6-1 and TRBJ2-2; 10 bases match TRBD2. The CDR3 covers 16 residues. Germline V gene sequence: CDR1 MNHNS, CDR2 SASEGT. J gave up 2 bases and V 4 bases, and 4 bases lay outside the gene matches. DNA of the CDR3: TGTGCCAGCAGTGGACTAGCGGGCTACAACACCGGGGAGCTGTTTTTT. Amino acid sequence: CASSGLAGYNTGELFF.

The V call is TRBV23-1, the J call TRBJ1-2; D might be TRBD1 (5 bases). TRBV23-1 is labeled an ORF, and its function is uncertain. The CDR3 consists of 15 residues. Trimming took 2 bases from V and 4 from J, leaving 14 bases between them. The DNA of the CDR3 is TGCGCCAGCAGTCAAGGGCGGGACCATCCCTATGGCTACACCTTC. Its protein product is CASSQGRDHPYGYTF.

Regarding this clone: A clone one base away is much larger, so this may be a read error. The V and J genes are TRBV7-8 and TRBJ2-7; 7 bases match TRBD1. Germline loops: CDR1 SGHVS, CDR2 FQNEAQ. The CDR3 has 13 residues. V was pared by 5 bases and J by 4 bases, with 5 bases of the junction left unmatched. CDR3 nucleotides: TGTGCCAGCAGCGTCGGACAGGCTTACGAGCAGTACTTC. Amino acid sequence: CASSVGQAYEQYF.

The genes are TRBV4-1 and TRBJ2-7; 10 bases agree with TRBD2. V lost 7 bases, J lost 3 bases, and 3 bases stayed unmatched. The CDR3 runs to 13 residues. Germline values: CDR1 MGHRA, CDR2 YSYEKL. CDR3 nucleotide sequence: TGCGCCAGCAAGGCTAGCGGGGGCTACGAGCAGTACTTC. Protein: CASKASGGYEQYF.